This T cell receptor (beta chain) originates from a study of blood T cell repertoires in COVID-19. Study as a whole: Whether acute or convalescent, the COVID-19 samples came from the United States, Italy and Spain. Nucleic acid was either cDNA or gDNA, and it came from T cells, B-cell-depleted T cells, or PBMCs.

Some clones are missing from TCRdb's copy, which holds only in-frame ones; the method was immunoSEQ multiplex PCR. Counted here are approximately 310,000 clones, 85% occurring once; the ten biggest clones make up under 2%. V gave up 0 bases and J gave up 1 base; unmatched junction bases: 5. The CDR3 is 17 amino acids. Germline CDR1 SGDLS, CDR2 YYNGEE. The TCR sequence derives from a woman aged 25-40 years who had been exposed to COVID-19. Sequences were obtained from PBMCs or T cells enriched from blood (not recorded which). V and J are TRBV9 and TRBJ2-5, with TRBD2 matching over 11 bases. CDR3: CASSVAASGGIQETQYF. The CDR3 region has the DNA TGTGCCAGCAGCGTAGCGGCTAGCGGGGGGATCCAAGAGACCCAGTACTTC. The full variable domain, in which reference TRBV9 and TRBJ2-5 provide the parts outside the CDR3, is DSGVTQTPKHLITATGQRVTLRCSPRSGDLSVYWYQQSLDQGLQFLIQYYNGEERAKGNILERFSAQQFPDLHSELNLSSLELGDSALYFCASSVAASGGIQETQYFGPGTRLLVL.